Described below is a single T cell receptor beta chain sequence and its context. Its antigen is not known. Libraries were prepared by immunoSEQ multiplex PCR; TCRdb keeps only in-frame clonotypes and omits some of them. In the table there are 50,000 to 85,000 clones, around 85% of which are singletons. The record originates from a study of OX40 agonist ivuxolimab in advanced cancers. On the study more broadly: Partial responses were achieved by three patients, of whom one had hepatocellular carcinoma and two had cutaneous melanoma. Findings of the study overall: Dosing at 0.1 to 3.0 mg/kg was accompanied by clonal expansion of CD4+ and CD8+ blood T cells by week 6.

With baseline, cycle 4 day 1, and cycle 7 day 1 as timepoints, blood was sampled. The sample here was CD4+ or CD8+ T cells sorted from blood, taken in a trial of the OX40 agonist ivuxolimab. This TCR derives from an adult with an advanced solid tumor such as melanoma, head and neck, liver or kidney cancer.

The CDR3 sequence is CASSSTGAFSGNTIYF. In nucleotides, the CDR3 is TGCGCCAGCAGCTCGACAGGGGCCTTCTCTGGAAACACCATATATTTT. The rearrangement links TRBV5-1 to TRBJ1-3; 8 nucleotides line up with TRBD1. After removal of 3 bases from V and 0 bases from J, the junction contained 5 bases not matched to a gene. This CDR3 spans 16 amino acids. The germline V gene has CDR1 SGHRS and CDR2 YFSETQ.